These 32 T cell receptor beta chains originate from one sample sequenced in a study of shared clonotypes between healthy human individuals. TCRdb's table, derived via immunoSEQ multiplex PCR, lists solely in-frame clones and lacks some. The repertoire holds roughly 1,500,000 clones, with approximately 98.5% as singletons. Sequenced material: naive CD4+ T cells sorted from blood. Subset described: CD45RA+ positively selected. These receptors all stem from a young man in good health.

V and J are TRBV2 and TRBJ1-4; D is undetermined. The CDR3 runs to 13 residues. The germline V gene has CDR1 SNHLY and CDR2 FYNNEI. Trimming pared 6 bases from V and 8 bases from J, leaving 13 bases between. The chain's CDR3 is CASSGLRGEKLFF. The CDR3 DNA reads TGTGCCAGCAGCGGACTACGAGGGGAAAAACTGTTTTTT. Full variable domain (missing parts from reference TRBV2 and TRBJ1-4): EPEVTQTPSHQVTQMGQEVILRCVPISNHLYFYWYRQILGQKVEFLVSFYNNEISEKSEIFDDQFSVERPDGSNFTLKIRSTKLEDSAMYFCASSGLRGEKLFFGSGTQLSVL.

This chain links TRBV6-1 with TRBJ1-5; D not certain. V lost 6 bases, J lost 4 bases, and 16 bases lay in between. Germline V gene lookup returns CDR1 MNHNS and CDR2 SASEGT. The CDR3 is made up of 15 amino acids. CDR3 amino acids: CASSSPPKGNQPQHF. In DNA form, the CDR3 reads TGTGCCAGCAGCTCCCCCCCCAAGGGTAATCAGCCCCAGCATTTT.

The rearrangement uses TRBV5-1 and TRBJ2-2; D is undetermined. CDR3 length: 16 amino acids. Germline V gene lookup returns CDR1 SGHRS and CDR2 YFSETQ. V lost 4 bases and J 5 bases, leaving 18 bases between the germline ends. CDR3 amino acids: CASSTPLAERTGELFF. As DNA, the CDR3 is TGCGCCAGCAGCACGCCCTTGGCGGAGAGGACCGGGGAGCTGTTTTTT.

The chain has TRBV12-5 and TRBJ1-5, with 9 bases fitting TRBD1. Unmatched junction bases numbered 12, after V lost 9 bases and J lost 6 bases. The germline V gene encodes CDR1 LGHNT and CDR2 FRNRAP. CDR3 length: 15 residues. The CDR3, as DNA: TGTGCTAGCGGTAACCCACAGGGGGCGAGTCAGCCCCAGCATTTT. It translates to CASGNPQGASQPQHF.

This chain connects TRBV18 to TRBJ2-3; D gene uncertain. The V end was cut by 6 bases, the J end by 1 base, with 11 bases between. There are 14 residues in the CDR3. The germline gives CDR1 KGHSH, CDR2 LQKENI. The CDR3 sequence is CASSNDVGTDTQYF. CDR3 DNA sequence: TGTGCCAGCTCTAACGACGTGGGCACAGATACGCAGTATTTT.

This clone was picked up one time. The genes are TRBV18 and TRBJ2-3; a weak D match, TRBD1 (6 bases). Germline CDR1 and CDR2: KGHSH and LQKENI. The V end was cut by 3 bases, the J end by 0 bases, with 13 bases between. The CDR3 has 16 amino acids. The CDR3 sequence: CASSPRTATSTDTQYF. The CDR3 DNA reads as TGTGCCAGCTCACCCAGGACAGCGACTAGCACAGATACGCAGTATTTT. Full variable domain (missing parts from reference TRBV18 and TRBJ2-3): NAGVMQNPRHLVRRRGQEARLRCSPMKGHSHVYWYRQLPEEGLKFMVYLQKENIIDESGMPKERFSAEFPKEGPSILRIQQVVRGDSAAYFCASSPRTATSTDTQYFGPGTRLTVL.

The rearrangement joins TRBV2 to TRBJ2-5; 10 positions match TRBD1. CDR3 size: 15 residues. V lost 6 bases and J lost 3; bases outside the gene matches: 7. The germline gives CDR1 SNHLY, CDR2 FYNNEI. DNA of the CDR3: TGTGCCAGCAGAGGTTCGGGACAGGGGAAAGAGACCCAGTACTTC. Protein sequence: CASRGSGQGKETQYF.

Regarding this clone: Other DNA variants within this sample encode the same CDR3. The genes are TRBV2 and TRBJ2-7; TRBD1 agrees at 7 bases. The CDR3 runs to 12 residues. The trim removed 5 bases at V and 3 bases at J, leaving 1 base unmatched. The germline gives CDR1 SNHLY, CDR2 FYNNEI. CDR3 loop: CASSRDSYEQYF. The CDR3 DNA is TGTGCCAGCAGTAGGGACAGCTACGAGCAGTACTTC. The variable domain in full, completed from reference TRBV2 and TRBJ2-7, reads EPEVTQTPSHQVTQMGQEVILRCVPISNHLYFYWYRQILGQKVEFLVSFYNNEISEKSEIFDDQFSVERPDGSNFTLKIRSTKLEDSAMYFCASSRDSYEQYFGPGTRLTVT.

The V gene is TRBV14, the J gene TRBJ2-5; 12 nucleotides agree with TRBD2. Per germline, CDR1 SGHDN and CDR2 FVKESK. The CDR3 consists of 15 residues. V trimming: 1 base; J trimming: 4 bases; junction bases outside the gene matches: 1. The DNA for the CDR3 is TGTGCCAGCAGCCAAGTACTAGCGGGAGGAGAGACCCAGTACTTC. This gives the protein CASSQVLAGGETQYF.

The chain joins TRBV11-1 to TRBJ1-5; no reliable D call. The CDR3 contains 14 residues. CDR1 and CDR2 from the germline V gene are SGHAT and FQDESV (reference sequence). The ends were cut back, 1 base at V and 0 bases at J, with 4 bases in the middle. CDR3 nucleotides: TGTGCCAGCAGCTTAGACTATAGCAATCAGCCCCAGCATTTT. It yields the protein CASSLDYSNQPQHF.

The V and J genes are TRBV4-3 and TRBJ2-3, with 9 bases matching TRBD2. Germline CDR1 LGHNA, CDR2 YSLEER. The CDR3 is made up of 15 amino acids. V trimming: 2 bases; J trimming: 2 bases; junction bases outside the gene matches: 2. CDR3 loop: CASSQLAGFTDTQYF. The CDR3 coding sequence is TGCGCCAGCAGCCAACTAGCGGGATTCACAGATACGCAGTATTTT.

The chain has TRBV30 and TRBJ1-5; weak D call: TRBD1 (5 bases). Germline V lookup: CDR1 GTSNPN, CDR2 SVGIG (reference sequence). The germline V and J ends were trimmed by 0 bases and 3 bases, with 9 bases remaining between them. CDR3 size: 14 residues. Here the CDR3 DNA reads TGTGCCTGGAGTGTGGGGCATATCAATCAGCCCCAGCATTTT. Protein sequence: CAWSVGHINQPQHF.

V is TRBV27 and J is TRBJ2-1, with D tentatively TRBD1 or TRBD2 (5 bases each). Germline lookup yields CDR1 MNHEY and CDR2 SMNVEV (reference sequence). V lost 8 bases and J lost 15, with 23 bases in between. The CDR3 has 13 residues. CDR3: CASSQGTGNSRFF. CDR3 DNA: TGTGCCAGCTCTCAAGGGACCGGAAACTCGAGGTTCTTC.

This clone was seen only once. The V gene is TRBV28, the J gene TRBJ1-1; TRBD1 matches 7 bases. Per germline, CDR1 MDHEN and CDR2 SYDVKM. This CDR3 has 12 residues. With 8 bases clipped from V and 8 bases from J, the junction kept 8 bases outside the gene matches. As DNA, the CDR3 is TGTGCCAGCTGGGCGACAGGGACAGAAGCTTTCTTT. It encodes CASWATGTEAFF.

This CDR3 reads CASSPYTDTYQETQYF. In DNA, the CDR3 is TGTGCCAGCAGCCCATATACCGACACGTACCAAGAGACCCAGTACTTC. The chain joins TRBV5-5 to TRBJ2-5; D is undetermined. The germline V gene encodes CDR1 SGHKS and CDR2 YYEKEE (reference sequence). The CDR3 runs to 16 residues. The V end lost 4 bases, the J end lost 0 bases, and 16 bases lay between the germline ends.

The chain has TRBV2 and TRBJ1-1, with no clear D. The CDR3 has 13 residues. The germline CDR1 and CDR2 sequences are SNHLY and FYNNEI. Trimming cost V 7 bases and J 4 bases, with 13 bases left between them. The chain's CDR3 is CASNEGWSTEAFF. The CDR3 DNA sequence: TGTGCCAGCAACGAGGGATGGTCCACTGAAGCTTTCTTT.

The chain carries TRBV28 and TRBJ1-2; a weak D match, TRBD1 (5 bases). Trimming left V 3 bases short and J 6 bases short, with 14 bases between. CDR3 size: 14 residues. The germline V gene has CDR1 MDHEN and CDR2 SYDVKM. DNA for the CDR3: TGTGCCAGCAGTTTGTCCTACAGGCTAAATGGCTACACCTTC. It specifies CASSLSYRLNGYTF.

The rearrangement joins TRBV30 to TRBJ1-1; 8 nucleotides match TRBD1. V lost 7 bases and J lost 6; bases outside the gene matches: 4. Germline CDR1 GTSNPN, CDR2 SVGIG (reference sequence). The CDR3 runs to 11 residues. CDR3 sequence (DNA): TGTGCCTTACAGGGGGAGGCTGAAGCTTTCTTT. Its protein is CALQGEAEAFF.

CDR3 residues: CASSVRGLVISGELFF. CDR3 DNA sequence: TGTGCCAGCAGCGTAAGGGGACTAGTTATTTCCGGGGAGCTGTTTTTT. This chain connects TRBV9 to TRBJ2-2, with 8 bases fitting TRBD2. Germline trimming cut 1 base from V and 6 bases from J; bases unmatched to any gene: 8. Germline V gene data show CDR1 as SGDLS and CDR2 as YYNGEE. CDR3 length: 16 amino acids.

The chain joins TRBV5-4 to TRBJ1-1, with D unresolved. The germline CDR1 and CDR2 sequences are SGHNT and YYREEE (reference sequence). Trimming shortened V by 6 bases and J by 8 bases, and 17 bases separated the two germline ends. CDR3 length equals 13 residues. The CDR3 coding sequence is TGTGCCAGCACCCCGAGGGCGGGAGGGGAAGCTTTCTTT. Protein product: CASTPRAGGEAFF.

This clone appeared once. The chain carries TRBV6-5 and TRBJ1-5; D uncertain. The CDR3 is made up of 12 amino acids. Germline V gene data show CDR1 as MNHEY and CDR2 as SVGAGI. V lost 5 bases and J lost 9, with 11 bases in between. The CDR3 sequence is CASSLRWGPQHF. CDR3 DNA: TGTGCCAGCAGTCTAAGGTGGGGGCCCCAGCATTTT.

V gene TRBV27 combines with J gene TRBJ2-5, with 8 bases identical to TRBD1. Trimming removed 6 bases from V and 5 bases from J; junction bases left unmatched: 5. From germline, CDR1 is MNHEY and CDR2 SMNVEV (reference sequence). CDR3 length: 13 amino acids. CDR3 sequence (DNA): TGTGCCAGCAGGGTGACAGGGGCGGAGACCCAGTACTTC. Translated: CASRVTGAETQYF.

With respect to this clone: Other DNA sequences in this sample translate to the same CDR3. This sequence joins TRBV5-1 and TRBJ2-7, with TRBD2 matching over 10 bases. CDR1 is SGHRS and CDR2 is YFSETQ in the germline V gene. The CDR3 sequence is 13 residues long. V shed 7 bases, J shed 3 bases, and the junction held 4 bases outside the gene matches. The DNA of the CDR3 is TGCGCCAGCGGGCTAGCGGGAGACTACGAGCAGTACTTC. Protein: CASGLAGDYEQYF.

The J gene is TRBJ2-7, the V gene TRBV7-8; TRBD1 matches at 11 bases. The germline V gene has CDR1 SGHVS and CDR2 FQNEAQ. Trimming removed 2 bases from V and 7 bases from J; junction bases left unmatched: 7. The CDR3 covers 15 residues. The CDR3 region has the DNA TGTGCCAGCAGCTTACTCGGACAGGGGGCGGGGGAGCAGTACTTC. Protein product: CASSLLGQGAGEQYF.

The chain employs TRBV10-3 and TRBJ1-5; D might be TRBD1 (6 bases). CDR1 and CDR2 from the germline V gene are ENHRY and SYGVKD. This CDR3 has 13 amino acids. Between the trimmed V and J ends, which lost 11 bases and 9 bases, there was a span of 20 bases. The CDR3 nucleotides are TGTGCCGTCAAAGGGGGGTCGAGTTGGCCCCAGCATTTT. Translation gives CAVKGGSSWPQHF.

This clone was observed a single time. This same CDR3 is encoded by further DNA sequences in the sample. The chain has TRBV20-1 and TRBJ2-7; D perhaps matches TRBD2 (6 bases). Germline loops: CDR1 DFQATT, CDR2 SNEGSKA (reference sequence). The ends were cut back, 2 bases at V and 4 bases at J, with 6 bases in the middle. The CDR3 spans 11 residues. The CDR3 reads CSARRGYEQYF. CDR3 DNA sequence: TGCAGTGCTAGACGGGGGTACGAGCAGTACTTC.

The chain recombines TRBV25-1 with TRBJ2-7; 12 bases match TRBD1. Per the germline V gene, CDR1 is MGHDK and CDR2 is SYGVNS. V was clipped by 0 bases and J by 7 bases; unmatched bases: 7. The CDR3 covers 16 residues. This CDR3 is CASSEYQGQGAGEQYF. The CDR3 DNA reads TGTGCCAGCAGTGAATATCAGGGACAGGGGGCGGGAGAGCAGTACTTC.

The V call is TRBV6-5, the J call TRBJ1-4; D unclear. Between the trimmed V and J ends, which lost 6 bases and 0 bases, there was a span of 8 bases. The length of the CDR3 is 14 residues. Per the germline V gene, CDR1 is MNHEY and CDR2 is SVGAGI. The CDR3 bases are TGTGCCAGCAGGCCTGGAGCAACTAATGAAAAACTGTTTTTT. Translating it yields CASRPGATNEKLFF.

The chain carries TRBV7-6 and TRBJ1-1, with a possible D match to TRBD1 (6 bases). The germline V gene has CDR1 SGHVS and CDR2 FNYEAQ. Trimming pared 3 bases from V and 7 bases from J, leaving 9 bases between. This CDR3 region has 12 residues. DNA of the CDR3: TGTGCCAGCAGCTTTGCCAGGGGTGAAGCTTTCTTT. Amino acid sequence: CASSFARGEAFF.

The chain is built from TRBV2 and TRBJ2-6; 7 positions agree with TRBD1. The CDR3 covers 14 residues. V shed 6 bases, J shed 2 bases, and the junction held 1 base outside the gene matches. Looked up from germline, CDR1 is SNHLY and CDR2 is FYNNEI. The CDR3: CASRGTAGANVLTF. CDR3 sequence (DNA): TGTGCCAGCAGAGGGACAGCTGGGGCCAACGTCCTGACTTTC.

Comment on this clone: This same CDR3 is encoded by further DNA sequences in the sample. The chain combines TRBV29-1 with TRBJ2-3, with D perhaps TRBD1 (6 bases). The germline V gene encodes CDR1 SQVTM and CDR2 ANQGSEA. V shed 3 bases and J shed 4 bases, with 8 bases lying between them. The CDR3 has 12 residues. The CDR3 is CSVDKGADTQYF. The CDR3, as DNA: TGCAGCGTTGATAAGGGGGCAGATACGCAGTATTTT.

The rearrangement links TRBV13 to TRBJ2-5; D gene ambiguous. Trimming took 0 bases from V and 3 from J, leaving 2 bases between them. The CDR3 totals 12 residues. Germline CDR1 is PRHDT and CDR2 is FYEKMQ (reference sequence). The CDR3 region is CASSLGEETQYF. The DNA for the CDR3 is TGTGCCAGCAGCTTAGGCGAAGAGACCCAGTACTTC.